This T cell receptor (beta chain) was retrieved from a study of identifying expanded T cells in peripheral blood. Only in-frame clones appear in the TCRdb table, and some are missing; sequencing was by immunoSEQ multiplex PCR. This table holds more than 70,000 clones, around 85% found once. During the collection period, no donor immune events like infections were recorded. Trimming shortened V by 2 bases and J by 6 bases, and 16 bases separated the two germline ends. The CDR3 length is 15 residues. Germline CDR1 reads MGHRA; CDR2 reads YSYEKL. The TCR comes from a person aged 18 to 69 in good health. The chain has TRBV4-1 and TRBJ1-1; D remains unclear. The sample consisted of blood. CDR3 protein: CASSQNPTVPAEAFF. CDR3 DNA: TGCGCCAGCAGCCAAAACCCTACAGTCCCTGCTGAAGCTTTCTTT.